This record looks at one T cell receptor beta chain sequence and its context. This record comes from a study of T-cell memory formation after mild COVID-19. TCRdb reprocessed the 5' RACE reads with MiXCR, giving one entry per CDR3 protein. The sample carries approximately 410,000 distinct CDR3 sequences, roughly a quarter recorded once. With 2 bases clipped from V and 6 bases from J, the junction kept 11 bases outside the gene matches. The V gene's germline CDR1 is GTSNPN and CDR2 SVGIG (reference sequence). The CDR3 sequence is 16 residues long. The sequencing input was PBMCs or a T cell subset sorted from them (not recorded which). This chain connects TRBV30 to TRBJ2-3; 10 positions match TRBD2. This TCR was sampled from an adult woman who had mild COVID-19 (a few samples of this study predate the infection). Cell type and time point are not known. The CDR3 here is CAWSPLGAGGPDTQYF. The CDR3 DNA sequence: TGTGCCTGGAGTCCTTTGGGAGCGGGGGGGCCGGATACGCAGTATTTT.